The T cell receptor beta chain described here comes from a study of shared clonotypes between healthy human individuals. Study context: A donor's plate count was three for CD4 naive and three for CD4 memory; CD8 naive had two and CD8 memory one.

The study separated CD4+ cells into CD45RA+ naive and CD45RA-negative memory subsets. Assay execution took place at the deep level. Here immunoSEQ multiplex PCR was the method, and the copy in TCRdb shows in-frame clones only, minus some. Among some 1.5 million clones listed, around 97% were seen once. A single count supports this clone. Germline CDR1 reads SGDLS; CDR2 reads YYNGEE. V lost 0 bases and J 6 bases, leaving 9 bases between the germline ends. This CDR3 contains 14 residues. The chain recombines TRBV9 with TRBJ2-2; D possibly corresponds to TRBD1 (6 bases). The receptor was isolated from a man in his thirties or forties in good health. The sequencing input was naive CD4+ T cells sorted from blood. Subset indicated: CD45RA+ positively selected. CDR3 in amino acids: CASSVGTVSGELFF. The CDR3 DNA is TGTGCCAGCAGCGTAGGGACAGTATCCGGGGAGCTGTTTTTT.